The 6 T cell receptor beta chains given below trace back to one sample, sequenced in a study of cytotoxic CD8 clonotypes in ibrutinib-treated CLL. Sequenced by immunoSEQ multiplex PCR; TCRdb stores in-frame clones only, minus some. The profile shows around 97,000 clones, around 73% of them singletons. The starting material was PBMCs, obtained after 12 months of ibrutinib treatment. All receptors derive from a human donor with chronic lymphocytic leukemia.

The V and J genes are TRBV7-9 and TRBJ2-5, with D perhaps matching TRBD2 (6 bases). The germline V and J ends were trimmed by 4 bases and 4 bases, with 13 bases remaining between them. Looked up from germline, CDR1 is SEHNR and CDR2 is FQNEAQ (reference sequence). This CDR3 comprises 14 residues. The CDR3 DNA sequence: TGTGCCAGCAGCTCGACGACTAGTGTAGAGACCCAGTACTTC. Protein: CASSSTTSVETQYF.

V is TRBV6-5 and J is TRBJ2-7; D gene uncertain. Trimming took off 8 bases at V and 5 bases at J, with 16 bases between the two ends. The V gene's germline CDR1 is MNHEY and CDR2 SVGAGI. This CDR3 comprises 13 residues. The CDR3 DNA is TGTGCCAGCCGGTACTACAGTTCTCACGAGCAGTACTTC. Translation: CASRYYSSHEQYF.

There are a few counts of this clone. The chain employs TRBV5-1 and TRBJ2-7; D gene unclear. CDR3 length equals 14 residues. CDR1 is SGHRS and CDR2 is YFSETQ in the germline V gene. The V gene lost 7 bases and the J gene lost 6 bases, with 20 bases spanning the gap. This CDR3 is CASGNLTMAGEQYF. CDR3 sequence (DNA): TGCGCCAGCGGCAACCTGACGATGGCCGGCGAGCAGTACTTC. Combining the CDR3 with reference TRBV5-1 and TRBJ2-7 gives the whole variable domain KAGVTQTPRYLIKTRGQQVTLSCSPISGHRSVSWYQQTPGQGLQFLFEYFSETQRNKGNFPGRFSGRQFSNSRSEMNVSTLELGDSALYLCASGNLTMAGEQYFGPGTRLTVT.

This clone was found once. The CDR3: CASSIISAGSTYEQYF. The CDR3 coding sequence is TGTGCCAGTAGTATCATTTCGGCAGGGAGTACCTACGAGCAGTACTTC. The V and J genes are TRBV19 and TRBJ2-7; D is perhaps TRBD1 or TRBD2 (5 bases each). The V and J ends lost 3 bases and 2 bases respectively, with 17 bases between them. The CDR3 loop spans 16 amino acids. CDR1 is LNHDA, CDR2 SQIVND, per germline (reference sequence).

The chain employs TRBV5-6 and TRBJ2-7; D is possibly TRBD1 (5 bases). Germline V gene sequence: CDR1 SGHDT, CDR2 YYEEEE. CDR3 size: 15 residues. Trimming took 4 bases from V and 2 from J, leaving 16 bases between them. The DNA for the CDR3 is TGTGCCAGCAGCCGATTACAGGCATCCCCCTACGAGCAGTACTTC. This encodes CASSRLQASPYEQYF.

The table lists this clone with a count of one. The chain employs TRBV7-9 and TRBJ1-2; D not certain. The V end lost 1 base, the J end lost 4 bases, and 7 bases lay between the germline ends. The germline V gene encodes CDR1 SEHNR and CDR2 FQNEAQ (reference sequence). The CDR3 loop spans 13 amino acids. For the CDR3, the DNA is TGTGCCAGCAGCTTAGGGAAGGCCTATGGCTACACCTTC. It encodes CASSLGKAYGYTF.